What follows are 3 T cell receptor beta chains derived from one specimen sequenced in a study of T cell responses to AZD1222 COVID-19 vaccine. Clones were sequenced by immunoSEQ multiplex PCR, and TCRdb holds only the in-frame ones, with some missing. The table lists approximately 190,000 clones, around 87% of them singletons. Sequencing used peripheral blood, obtained on day 0 of MenACWY control vaccination. The receptors here all came from an adult in good health.

The chain combines TRBV7-9 with TRBJ2-7; no reliable D call. Per germline, CDR1 SEHNR and CDR2 FQNEAQ (reference sequence). Trimming removed 7 bases from V and 0 bases from J, with 13 bases in between. This CDR3 spans 14 amino acids. This CDR3 is CASTTHLSSYEQYF. The CDR3 nucleotides are TGTGCCAGCACCACCCACCTGAGCTCCTACGAGCAGTACTTC.

The chain carries TRBV27 and TRBJ2-7; 7 bases agree with TRBD2. This CDR3 is 13 amino acids long. Per the germline V gene, CDR1 is MNHEY and CDR2 is SMNVEV (reference sequence). Trimming cost V 6 bases and J 6 bases; bases outside gene matches: 8. CDR3 amino acids: CASRPGTTGEQYF. The CDR3 DNA reads TGTGCCAGCAGACCCGGGACTACAGGCGAGCAGTACTTC.

The chain recombines TRBV11-2 with TRBJ2-7; D remains ambiguous. Germline V gene lookup returns CDR1 SGHAT and CDR2 FQNNGV. The germline V and J ends were trimmed by 2 bases and 6 bases, with 5 bases remaining between them. The CDR3 totals 11 residues. In DNA form, the CDR3 reads TGTGCCAGCAGCTTACGCCGCGAGCAGTACTTC. This sequence encodes CASSLRREQYF.